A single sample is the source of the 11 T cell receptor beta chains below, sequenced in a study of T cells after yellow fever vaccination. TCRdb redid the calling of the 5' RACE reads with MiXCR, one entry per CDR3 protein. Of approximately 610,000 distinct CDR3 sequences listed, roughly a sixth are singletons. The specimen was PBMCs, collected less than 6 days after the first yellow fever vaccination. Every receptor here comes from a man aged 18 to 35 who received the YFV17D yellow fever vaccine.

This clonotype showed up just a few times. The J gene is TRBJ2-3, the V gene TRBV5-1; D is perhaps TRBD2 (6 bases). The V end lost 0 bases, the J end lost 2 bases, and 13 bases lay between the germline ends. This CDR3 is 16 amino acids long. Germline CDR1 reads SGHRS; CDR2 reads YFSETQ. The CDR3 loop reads CASSLEETSLTDTQYF. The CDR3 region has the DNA TGCGCCAGCAGCTTGGAAGAGACTAGTCTCACAGATACGCAGTATTTT.

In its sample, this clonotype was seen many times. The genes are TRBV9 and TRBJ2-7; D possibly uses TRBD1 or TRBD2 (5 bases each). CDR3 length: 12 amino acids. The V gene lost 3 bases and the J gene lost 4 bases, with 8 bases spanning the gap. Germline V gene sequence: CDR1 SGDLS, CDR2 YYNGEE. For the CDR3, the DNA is TGTGCCAGCAGCGGCGAGGGGTACGAGCAGTACTTC. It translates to CASSGEGYEQYF.

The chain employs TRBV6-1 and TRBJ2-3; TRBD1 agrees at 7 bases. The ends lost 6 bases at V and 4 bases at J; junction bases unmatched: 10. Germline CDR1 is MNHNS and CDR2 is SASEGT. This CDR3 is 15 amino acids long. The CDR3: CASSILNQGADTQYF. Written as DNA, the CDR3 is TGTGCCAGCAGCATACTAAACCAGGGGGCAGATACGCAGTATTTT.

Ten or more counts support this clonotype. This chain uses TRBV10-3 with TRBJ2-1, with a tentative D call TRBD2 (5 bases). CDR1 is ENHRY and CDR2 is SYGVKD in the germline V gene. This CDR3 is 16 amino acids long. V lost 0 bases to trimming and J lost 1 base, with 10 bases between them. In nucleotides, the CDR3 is TGTGCCATCAGTGAGTCTGATCGGGGATCCTACAATGAGCAGTTCTTC. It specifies CAISESDRGSYNEQFF.

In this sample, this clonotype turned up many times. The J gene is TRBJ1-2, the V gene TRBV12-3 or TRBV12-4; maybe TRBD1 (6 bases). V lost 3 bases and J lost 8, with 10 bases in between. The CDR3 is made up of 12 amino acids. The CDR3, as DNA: TGTGCCAGCAGTTTCACCCAGGGGGGCTACACCTTC. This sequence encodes CASSFTQGGYTF.

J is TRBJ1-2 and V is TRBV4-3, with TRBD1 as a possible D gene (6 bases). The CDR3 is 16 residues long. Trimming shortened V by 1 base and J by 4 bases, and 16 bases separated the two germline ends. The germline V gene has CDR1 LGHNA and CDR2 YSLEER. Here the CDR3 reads CASSQVGQIRPYGYTF. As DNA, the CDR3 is TGCGCCAGCAGCCAAGTCGGACAGATTCGTCCCTATGGCTACACCTTC.

CDR3 sequence (DNA): TGTGCCAGCACCCCCCGATGGGGGGCCAAAAACATTCAGTACTTC. Translated: CASTPRWGAKNIQYF. The chain employs TRBV11-1 and TRBJ2-4, with D tentatively TRBD1 or TRBD2 (5 bases each). The CDR3 runs 15 residues. Germline CDR1 and CDR2: SGHAT and FQDESV (reference sequence). V was clipped by 7 bases and J by 1 base, with 14 bases between them. Complete variable domain (other parts from reference TRBV11-1 and TRBJ2-4): EAEVAQSPRYKITEKSQAVAFWCDPISGHATLYWYRQILGQGPELLVQFQDESVVDDSQLPKDRFSAERLKGVDSTLKIQPAELGDSAMYLCASTPRWGAKNIQYFGAGTRLSVL.

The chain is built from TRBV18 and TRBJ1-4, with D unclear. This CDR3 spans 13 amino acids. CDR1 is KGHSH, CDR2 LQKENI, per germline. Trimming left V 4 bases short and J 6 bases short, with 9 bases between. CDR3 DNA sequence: TGTGCCAGCTCACGAGGATACGATGAAAAACTGTTTTTT. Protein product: CASSRGYDEKLFF.

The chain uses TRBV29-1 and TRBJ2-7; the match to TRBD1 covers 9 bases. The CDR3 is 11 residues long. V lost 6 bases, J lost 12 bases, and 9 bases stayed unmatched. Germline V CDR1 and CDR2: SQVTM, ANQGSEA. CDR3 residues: CSVDAGQGLYF. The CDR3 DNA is TGCAGCGTCGACGCAGGACAGGGGCTGTACTTC.

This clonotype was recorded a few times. In DNA form, the CDR3 reads TGCAGTGCCCTCCGGGGGACAGATACGCAGTATTTT. Protein: CSALRGTDTQYF. The V call is TRBV20-1, the J call TRBJ2-3, with TRBD2 as a possible D gene (6 bases). This CDR3 is 12 amino acids long. Per the germline V gene, CDR1 is DFQATT and CDR2 is SNEGSKA (reference sequence). The germline V and J ends were trimmed by 6 bases and 3 bases, with 10 bases remaining between them.

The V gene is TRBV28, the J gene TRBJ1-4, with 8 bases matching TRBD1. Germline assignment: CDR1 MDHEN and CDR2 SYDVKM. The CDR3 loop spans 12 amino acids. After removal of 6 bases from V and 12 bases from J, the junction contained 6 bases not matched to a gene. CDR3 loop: CASSLGQGELFF. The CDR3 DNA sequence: TGTGCCAGCAGCCTCGGACAGGGCGAACTGTTTTTT.